This passage covers 20 T cell receptor beta chains from one sample sequenced in a study of neurological immune-mediated disorders. Indicated time point: technical triplicate 3. MiXCR, applied by TCRdb to the 5' RACE reads, yields one record per CDR3 protein. The table includes about 44,000 distinct CDR3 sequences, 20% to 25% detected once. Sequenced material: PBMCs. The receptors here all came from a man aged 60 to 69 with HTLV-1-associated myelopathy (HAM/TSP).

This clonotype showed up just a few times. One end of the junction does not line up with germline, which may come from a read error. V is TRBV7-9 and J is TRBJ2-7; TRBD2 agrees at 8 bases. CDR3 length equals 16 residues. Germline CDR1 SEHNR, CDR2 FQNEAQ (reference sequence). Here the CDR3 DNA reads TGCGTCAGCAGCTCCCTCAGGAGCGGGGGCCCCTACGAGCAGTACTTC. Its translation: CVSSSLRSGGPYEQYF.

Comments on this clonotype: A much bigger clone sits one base away, suggesting this may be a read error. The gene calls are TRBV6-1 and TRBJ1-1; the D gene is possibly TRBD1 (6 bases). Germline loops: CDR1 MNHNS, CDR2 SASEGT. This CDR3 is built from 17 residues. V lost 1 base and J lost 4, with 19 bases in between. The CDR3 region has the DNA TGTGCCAGCAGTGAAGGGAGGGATTACAGGGAAGTCACTGAAGCTTTCTTT. Protein: CASSEGRDYREVTEAFF.

This clonotype was counted ten times or more. This chain connects TRBV20-1 to TRBJ2-7, with 13 positions matching TRBD2. The CDR3 sequence is 14 residues long. The germline V gene encodes CDR1 DFQATT and CDR2 SNEGSKA (reference sequence). The J segment lost 1 base and the V segment lost 3 bases, leaving 0 bases of the junction unmatched. CDR3 region: CSARGLAGSYEQYF. The CDR3 bases are TGCAGTGCTAGGGGACTAGCGGGGTCCTACGAGCAGTACTTC.

This clonotype was detected ten times or more. The chain uses TRBV25-1 and TRBJ2-7, with D uncertain. Trimming removed 1 base at V and 6 bases at J, with 4 bases between. CDR1 is MGHDK and CDR2 is SYGVNS in the germline V gene. The CDR3 runs to 11 residues. DNA for the CDR3: TGTGCCAGCAGTGAATTAAGCGAGCAGTACTTC. It codes for CASSELSEQYF.

The sample holds many counts of this clonotype. This rearrangement joins TRBV3-1 to TRBJ1-1; D is unclear. Deletions cut 5 bases from V and 1 base from J, with 11 bases between. Germline V gene sequence: CDR1 LGHDT, CDR2 YNNKEL (reference sequence). The CDR3 is 14 residues long. CDR3: CASSLSFGNTEAFF. Written as DNA, the CDR3 is TGTGCCAGCAGCTTATCATTCGGGAACACTGAAGCTTTCTTT.

This clonotype was seen ten or more times. The V gene is TRBV27, the J gene TRBJ1-3; D uncertain. The CDR3 contains 13 residues. V shed 5 bases and J shed 4 bases, with 9 bases lying between them. In germline, CDR1 is MNHEY, CDR2 SMNVEV (reference sequence). The CDR3, as DNA: TGTGCCAGCAGTCGGTCCGGGGGAAACACCATATATTTT. It codes for CASSRSGGNTIYF.

This clonotype came up many times. V is TRBV27 and J is TRBJ2-7, with 9 bases fitting TRBD1. Germline V gives CDR1 MNHEY, CDR2 SMNVEV (reference sequence). V lost 8 bases, J lost 0 bases, and 17 bases stayed unmatched. The CDR3 loop spans 18 amino acids. Written as DNA, the CDR3 is TGTGCCAGCCCCTGGGACAGGGCCCCGCGTTTGGGCTCCTACGAGCAGTACTTC. It is translated as CASPWDRAPRLGSYEQYF.

This clonotype was observed many times. The J gene is TRBJ1-3, the V gene TRBV5-1, with D uncertain. Trimming left V 0 bases short and J 8 bases short, with 18 bases between. The germline CDR1 and CDR2 sequences are SGHRS and YFSETQ. The CDR3 totals 16 residues. The CDR3 region is CASSLGEVGRIDTIYF. In DNA, the CDR3 is TGCGCCAGCAGCTTGGGCGAGGTGGGCCGGATCGACACCATATATTTT.

Ten or more counts support this clonotype. The gene calls are TRBV11-3 and TRBJ2-5, with 8 bases matching TRBD2. CDR1 is SGHNT, CDR2 YENEEA, per germline. The CDR3 length is 15 residues. Germline trimming cut 1 base from V and 4 bases from J; bases unmatched to any gene: 5. In DNA form, the CDR3 reads TGTGCCAGCAGCTTAGGAGGGACTAGGGCAGAGACCCAGTACTTC. It is translated as CASSLGGTRAETQYF.

This clonotype was seen ten or more times. V and J are TRBV24-1 and TRBJ2-7; 7 positions match TRBD1. The V and J ends lost 0 bases and 8 bases, in that order; junction bases with no gene match: 18. This CDR3 is 18 amino acids long. Germline V gene data show CDR1 as KGHDR and CDR2 as SFDVKD. This CDR3 is CATSDLHKCGRGIFKQYF. CDR3 coding DNA: TGTGCCACCAGTGATTTGCATAAGTGCGGCAGGGGGATCTTCAAGCAGTACTTC.

This clonotype was recorded many times. The genes are TRBV3-1 and TRBJ1-1, with unresolved D. Germline values: CDR1 LGHDT, CDR2 YNNKEL (reference sequence). The CDR3 spans 13 residues. The V end lost 4 bases, the J end lost 4 bases, and 10 bases lay between the germline ends. CDR3 amino acids: CASSLGKGTEAFF. Here the CDR3 DNA reads TGTGCCAGCAGCCTTGGGAAGGGCACTGAAGCTTTCTTT.

There are many counts of this clonotype. The chain employs TRBV7-2 and TRBJ2-7, with 11 bases aligning to TRBD1. The J segment lost 3 bases and the V segment lost 1 base, leaving 2 bases of the junction unmatched. The CDR3 has 15 residues. Germline values: CDR1 SGHTA, CDR2 FQGNSA. The CDR3 sequence: CASSLDGTGGYEQYF. CDR3 nucleotides: TGTGCCAGCAGCTTAGACGGGACAGGGGGCTACGAGCAGTACTTC.

There are many counts of this clonotype. The J gene is TRBJ1-5, the V gene TRBV5-5; D may be TRBD1 (5 bases). CDR3 length: 16 amino acids. Germline loops: CDR1 SGHKS, CDR2 YYEKEE (reference sequence). V lost 0 bases and J 0 bases, leaving 10 bases between the germline ends. The CDR3 is CASSLDGTDSNQPQHF. CDR3 nucleotides: TGTGCCAGCAGCTTGGACGGGACCGATAGCAATCAGCCCCAGCATTTT.

This clonotype has ten or more counts. The chain recombines TRBV20-1 with TRBJ2-6; 8 positions match TRBD2. This CDR3 spans 15 amino acids. CDR1 is DFQATT, CDR2 SNEGSKA, per germline (reference sequence). After removal of 1 base from V and 2 bases from J, the junction contained 1 base not matched to a gene. The CDR3 is CSARGGGPGANVLTF. In DNA form, the CDR3 reads TGCAGTGCTAGAGGCGGGGGGCCTGGGGCCAACGTCCTGACTTTC.

The CDR3 sequence is CASSPGQLDTGELFF. As DNA, the CDR3 is TGTGCCAGCAGCCCCGGACAGCTTGACACCGGGGAGCTGTTTTTT. This chain links TRBV7-6 with TRBJ2-2; D might be TRBD1 (6 bases). The V and J ends lost 5 bases and 3 bases respectively, with 13 bases between them. CDR1 SGHVS and CDR2 FNYEAQ come from the germline V gene. The CDR3 length is 15 residues.

The chain uses TRBV5-1 and TRBJ1-4; D not resolved. V lost 3 bases and J lost 2, with 2 bases in between. The CDR3 contains 12 residues. In germline, CDR1 is SGHRS, CDR2 YFSETQ. This chain's CDR3 is CASSWTNEKLFF. The CDR3 DNA is TGCGCCAGCAGCTGGACTAATGAAAAACTGTTTTTT.

The chain links TRBV10-2 to TRBJ2-7; D is possibly TRBD2 (6 bases). Deletions cut 9 bases from V and 2 bases from J, with 20 bases between. Germline assignment: CDR1 WSHSY and CDR2 SAAADI. This CDR3 contains 15 residues. DNA for the CDR3: TGCGCCAGAACATACATGTCCTCGGGGGCCTACGAGCAGTACTTC. This sequence encodes CARTYMSSGAYEQYF.

A word on this clonotype: The junction differs from germline at one of its ends, possibly a read error. V and J are TRBV5-1 and TRBJ2-6, with D possibly matching TRBD1 (6 bases). The CDR3 loop spans 18 amino acids. The germline gives CDR1 SGHRS, CDR2 YFSETQ. The CDR3, as DNA: TGCGCCAGCAGCTCCATCGGCAGGGGAAATTCTGGGGCCAACTTCCTCACTTTC. Translating gives CASSSIGRGNSGANFLTF.

This clonotype was counted at least ten times. The chain is built from TRBV12-3 or TRBV12-4 and TRBJ1-1, with D hard to call. V shed 3 bases and J shed 1 base, with 6 bases lying between them. CDR3 size: 13 residues. In DNA, the CDR3 is TGTGCCAGCAGTTTTCTGAGGAACACTGAAGCTTTCTTT. Its protein is CASSFLRNTEAFF.

This clonotype was observed at least ten times. This chain joins TRBV29-1 and TRBJ2-3; D call uncertain. Trimming removed 6 bases from V and 3 bases from J, with 4 bases in between. The length of the CDR3 is 10 residues. Germline values: CDR1 SQVTM, CDR2 ANQGSEA. CDR3 in amino acids: CSVGTDTQYF. In nucleotides, the CDR3 is TGCAGCGTGGGTACAGATACGCAGTATTTT.